This TCR beta chain was captured in a study of cytomegalovirus exposure and HLA in healthy donors. The V gene lost 2 bases and the J gene lost 6 bases, with 13 bases spanning the gap. The germline CDR1 and CDR2 sequences are GTSNPN and SVGIG (reference sequence). The CDR3 sequence is 13 residues long. This clone was observed a handful of times. Primers: 60 Vbeta forward and 13 Jbeta reverse. Some clones are missing from TCRdb's copy, which holds only in-frame ones; the method was immunoSEQ multiplex PCR. The table includes approximately 120,000 clones, roughly a tenth detected once. The TCR was taken from a woman aged 18-29 years in good health and CMV-seropositive. The rearrangement uses TRBV30 and TRBJ1-2, with D possibly TRBD1 on 6 matching bases. The sample taken for sequencing was PBMCs. CDR3 region: CAWSIHPGDGYTF. The CDR3, as DNA: TGTGCCTGGAGTATCCACCCAGGGGATGGCTACACCTTC.